A single sample gave rise to the 4 T cell receptor beta chains below, sequenced in a study of CXCR3-negative and CXCR3-positive naive CD8 T cells. cDNA libraries for TRB were generated by 5' RACE incorporating UMI labels. TCRdb re-called the 5' RACE reads; one entry per CDR3 protein, DNA not given. This sample's table reports 50,000 to 65,000 distinct CDR3 sequences. The specimen was naive CXCR3- CD8+ T cells from blood. Subset noted: CD45RO-CCR7+CD27+CD95- naive CD8+ T cells lacking CXCR3 (TNR3-). The receptors here all came from a human donor in good health. Some clones in this sample may be carry-over from other donors' samples.

The V and J genes are TRBV29-1 and TRBJ2-7; TCRdb indicates TRBD2, and absent DNA this call remains unverified. The CDR3 extends over 14 amino acids. Looked up from germline, CDR1 is SQVTM and CDR2 is ANQGSEA. CDR3 protein: CSVDPVGRGDEQYF.

The chain links TRBV20-1 to TRBJ2-5. Per the germline V gene, CDR1 is DFQATT and CDR2 is SNEGSKA (reference sequence). This CDR3 region has 13 residues. This CDR3 reads CSAREVAWETQYF.

The rearrangement uses TRBV29-1 and TRBJ2-6; TCRdb designates TRBD1, a call that cannot be tested without DNA. The germline CDR1 and CDR2 sequences are SQVTM and ANQGSEA. CDR3 size: 17 residues. CDR3 amino acids: CSVAAIGGNSGANVLTF.

V is TRBV28 and J is TRBJ2-1; the D gene TCRdb calls, TRBD1, cannot be checked with no DNA. The CDR3 covers 14 residues. Germline V gives CDR1 MDHEN, CDR2 SYDVKM. The CDR3 loop reads CASGWTGSNNEQFF.